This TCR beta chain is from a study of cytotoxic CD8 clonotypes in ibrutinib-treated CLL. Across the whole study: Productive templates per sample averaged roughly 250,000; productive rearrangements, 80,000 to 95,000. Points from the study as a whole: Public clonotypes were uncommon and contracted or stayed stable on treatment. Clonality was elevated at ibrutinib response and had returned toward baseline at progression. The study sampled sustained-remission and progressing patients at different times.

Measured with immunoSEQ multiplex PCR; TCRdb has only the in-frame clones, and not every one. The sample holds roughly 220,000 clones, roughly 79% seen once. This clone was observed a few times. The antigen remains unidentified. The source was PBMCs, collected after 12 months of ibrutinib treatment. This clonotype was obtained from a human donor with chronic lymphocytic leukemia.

The CDR3, as DNA: TGCGCCAGCAGCCCCCGGGTCCCTGGTGGGGCCAACGTCCTGACTTTC. Amino acids: CASSPRVPGGANVLTF. The chain carries TRBV5-1 and TRBJ2-6, with D uncertain. CDR1 is SGHRS, CDR2 YFSETQ, per germline. The CDR3 has 16 amino acids. Trimming stripped 4 bases from V and 3 bases from J, with 14 bases between. The variable domain in full, with the rest retrieved from reference TRBV5-1 and TRBJ2-6, is KAGVTQTPRYLIKTRGQQVTLSCSPISGHRSVSWYQQTPGQGLQFLFEYFSETQRNKGNFPGRFSGRQFSNSRSEMNVSTLELGDSALYLCASSPRVPGGANVLTFGAGSRLTVL.